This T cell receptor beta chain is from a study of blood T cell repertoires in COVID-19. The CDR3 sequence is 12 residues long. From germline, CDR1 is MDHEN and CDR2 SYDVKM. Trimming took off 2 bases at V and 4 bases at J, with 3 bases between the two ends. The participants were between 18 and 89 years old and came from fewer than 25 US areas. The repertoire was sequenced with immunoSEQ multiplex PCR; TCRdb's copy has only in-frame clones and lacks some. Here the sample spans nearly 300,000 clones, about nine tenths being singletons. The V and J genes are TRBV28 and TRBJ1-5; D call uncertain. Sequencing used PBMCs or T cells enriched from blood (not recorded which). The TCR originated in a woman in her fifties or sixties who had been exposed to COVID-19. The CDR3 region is CASSLPNQPQHF. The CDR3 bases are TGTGCCAGCAGTTTACCGAATCAGCCCCAGCATTTT.